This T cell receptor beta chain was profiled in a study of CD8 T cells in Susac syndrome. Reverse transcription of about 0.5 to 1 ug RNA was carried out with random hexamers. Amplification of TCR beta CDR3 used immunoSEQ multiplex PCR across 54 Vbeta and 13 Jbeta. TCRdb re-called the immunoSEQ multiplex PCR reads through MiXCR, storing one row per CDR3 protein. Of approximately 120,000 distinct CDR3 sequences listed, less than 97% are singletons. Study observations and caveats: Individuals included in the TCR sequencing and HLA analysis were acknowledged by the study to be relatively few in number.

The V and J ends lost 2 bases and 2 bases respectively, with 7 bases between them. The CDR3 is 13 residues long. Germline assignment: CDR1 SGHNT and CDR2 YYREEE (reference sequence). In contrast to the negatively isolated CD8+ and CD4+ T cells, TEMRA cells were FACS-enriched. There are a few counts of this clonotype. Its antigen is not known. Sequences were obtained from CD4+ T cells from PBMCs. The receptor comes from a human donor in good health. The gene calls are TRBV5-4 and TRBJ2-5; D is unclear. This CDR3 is CASSLRQQETQYF. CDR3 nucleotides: TGTGCCAGCAGCTTACGACAACAAGAGACCCAGTACTTC.